The subject of this entry is one T cell receptor (beta chain). This sample is drawn from a study of cytomegalovirus exposure and HLA in healthy donors. PCR amplification relied on 60 Vbeta primers (plus 13 Jbeta primers). TCRdb's copy holds only in-frame clones and misses some; the assay was immunoSEQ multiplex PCR. The sample records 130,000 to 150,000 clones, approximately 80% being singletons. CDR1 and CDR2 (germline): SNHLY, FYNNEI. V lost 3 bases and J 2 bases, leaving 11 bases between the germline ends. This CDR3 is built from 15 residues. The clonotype comes from a woman between 18 and 29 years old in good health and CMV-seropositive. The chain has TRBV2 and TRBJ2-1; D perhaps matches TRBD1 (6 bases). The material sequenced was PBMCs. The CDR3 DNA sequence: TGTGCCAGCAGTGACCCAGGGGAACCCTACAATGAGCAGTTCTTC. It yields the protein CASSDPGEPYNEQFF.